One and the same sample provided the 24 T cell receptor beta chains below, sequenced in a study of blood T cells in healthy people across ages. The use of a sample-barcoded 5' primer and a J-beta primer mix characterized a second PCR of roughly 6 to 12 cycles. MiXCR, applied by TCRdb to the 5' RACE reads, yields one record per CDR3 protein. The sample gives about 830,000 distinct CDR3 sequences, 58% of which show up once; around 22% is in the top ten. The sequencing sample was made of blood. These receptors were obtained from a young man in good health.

This sequence joins TRBV7-9 and TRBJ2-7; 9 bases are shared with TRBD1. Trimming cost V 8 bases and J 3 bases; bases outside gene matches: 8. The CDR3 covers 14 residues. The germline gives CDR1 SEHNR, CDR2 FQNEAQ (reference sequence). The CDR3 reads CASGSGTGIYEQYF. CDR3 sequence (DNA): TGTGCCAGCGGCTCGGGGACAGGGATCTACGAGCAGTACTTC.

This clonotype was counted once. This chain uses TRBV4-3 with TRBJ2-2; the D call may be TRBD1 or TRBD2 (5 bases each). Germline V gene data show CDR1 as LGHNA and CDR2 as YSLEER. Trimming pared 4 bases from V and 4 bases from J, leaving 16 bases between. The CDR3 sequence is 16 residues long. CDR3 in amino acids: CASSPSRGGGTGELFF. The CDR3 nucleotides are TGCGCCAGCAGCCCGTCAAGGGGTGGAGGCACCGGGGAGCTGTTTTTT.

The CDR3 DNA reads TGTGCCGTGACACGCCGGACTAGCATCGATGAGCAGTACTTC. This translates into CAVTRRTSIDEQYF. This sequence joins TRBV28 and TRBJ2-5; 8 nucleotides agree with TRBD2. CDR1 MDHEN and CDR2 SYDVKM come from the germline V gene. V shed 11 bases and J 11 bases; nucleotides not matched to a gene: 19. This CDR3 is built from 14 residues.

The gene calls are TRBV12-3 or TRBV12-4 and TRBJ2-7, with 8 positions matching TRBD2. V trimming: 6 bases; J trimming: 4 bases; junction bases outside the gene matches: 11. The CDR3 loop spans 15 amino acids. Written as DNA, the CDR3 is TGTGCCAGCAGCATCCCTATAGCGGGATATTACGAGCAGTACTTC. As protein: CASSIPIAGYYEQYF.

The chain joins TRBV25-1 to TRBJ1-1, with D possibly matching TRBD1 (5 bases). This CDR3 is 15 amino acids long. V was pared by 4 bases and J by 4 bases, with 16 bases between. Germline lookup yields CDR1 MGHDK and CDR2 SYGVNS. The CDR3 bases are TGTGCCAGCAGTGGCACCAGGGAGACGGGCACTGAAGCTTTCTTT. This gives the protein CASSGTRETGTEAFF.

The rearrangement links TRBV5-1 to TRBJ1-6; no clear D gene. The V and J ends lost 0 bases and 6 bases respectively, with 7 bases between them. The germline gives CDR1 SGHRS, CDR2 YFSETQ. The CDR3 covers 14 residues. The CDR3 DNA follows: TGCGCCAGCAGCTTGGAGGGTACTAATTCACCCCTCCACTTT. This gives the protein CASSLEGTNSPLHF.

The chain recombines TRBV27 with TRBJ2-3, with D possibly being TRBD2 (6 bases). The CDR3 extends over 15 amino acids. CDR1 is MNHEY and CDR2 is SMNVEV in the germline V gene (reference sequence). V was pared by 8 bases and J by 4 bases, with 19 bases between. The CDR3 nucleotides are TGTGCCAGCGGCTTGGGAGGTAGATTCTCAGATACGCAGTATTTT. It specifies CASGLGGRFSDTQYF.

This CDR3 reads CASSYNGMGQETQYF. The CDR3 nucleotides read TGTGCCAGCAGTTACAATGGGATGGGACAAGAGACCCAGTACTTC. The chain combines TRBV6-5 with TRBJ2-5; no firm D call. Germline V CDR1 and CDR2: MNHEY, SVGAGI. The CDR3 is 15 residues long. Trimming removed 2 bases from V and 2 bases from J, with 12 bases in between.

The chain has TRBV29-1 and TRBJ2-5, with 8 bases that match TRBD1. Per the germline V gene, CDR1 is SQVTM and CDR2 is ANQGSEA. The CDR3 consists of 13 residues. The V gene end was trimmed by 4 bases and the J gene end by 5 bases; junction bases not matched to a gene: 6. The CDR3 sequence is CSVVTGEVETQYF. The CDR3 DNA is TGCAGCGTTGTGACAGGGGAGGTGGAGACCCAGTACTTC. The full variable domain, completed using reference TRBV29-1 and TRBJ2-5, is SAVISQKPSRDICQRGTSLTIQCQVDSQVTMMFWYRQQPGQSLTLIATANQGSEATYESGFVIDKFPISRPNLTFSTLTVSNMSPEDSSIYLCSVVTGEVETQYFGPGTRLLVL.

Concerning this clonotype itself: One end of the junction is discordant with germline, which a read error may explain. The V and J genes are TRBV5-1 and TRBJ2-6; D remains unclear. CDR1 and CDR2 (germline): SGHRS, YFSETQ. The CDR3 extends over 15 amino acids. The chain's CDR3 is CASSLVPSGANVLTF. CDR3 nucleotides: TGTGCCAGCAGCTTAGTTCCATCCGGGGCCAACGTCCTGACTTTC.

The chain recombines TRBV5-1 with TRBJ2-3; D unresolved. Germline V gene lookup returns CDR1 SGHRS and CDR2 YFSETQ. The CDR3 covers 13 residues. V gave up 0 bases and J gave up 4 bases, with 6 bases separating them. CDR3 bases: TGCGCCAGCAGCTTGGCGAGGCCAGATACGCAGTATTTT. Translated: CASSLARPDTQYF. Complete variable domain (other parts from reference TRBV5-1 and TRBJ2-3): KAGVTQTPRYLIKTRGQQVTLSCSPISGHRSVSWYQQTPGQGLQFLFEYFSETQRNKGNFPGRFSGRQFSNSRSEMNVSTLELGDSALYLCASSLARPDTQYFGPGTRLTVL.

V usage is TRBV29-1 and J usage is TRBJ1-6, with D unresolved. The CDR3 totals 15 residues. CDR1 and CDR2 from the germline V gene are SQVTM and ANQGSEA. V was cut by 5 bases and J by 9 bases, with 20 bases left in between. This CDR3 is CSVSVDGQAGSPLHF. The DNA of the CDR3 is TGCAGCGTTTCAGTGGACGGGCAGGCGGGTTCACCCCTCCACTTT.

This clonotype was counted ten times or more. V is TRBV3-1 and J is TRBJ2-1; a weak D match, TRBD2 (5 bases). Trimming cost V 6 bases and J 8 bases, with 11 bases left between them. The CDR3 is made up of 12 amino acids. Germline V gene data show CDR1 as LGHDT and CDR2 as YNNKEL (reference sequence). CDR3 protein: CASRATSDEQFF. The CDR3 nucleotides are TGTGCCAGCAGAGCAACTAGTGATGAGCAGTTCTTC.

In DNA, the CDR3 is TGTGCCAGCAGCCAAGGAAGAGACCTCTACACCTTC. Its translation: CASSQGRDLYTF. The chain couples TRBV4-2 to TRBJ1-2, with D hard to call. The CDR3 totals 12 residues. V was trimmed by 1 base and J by 10 bases, leaving 10 bases between them. The germline V gene has CDR1 LGHNA and CDR2 YNFKEQ.

The CDR3 region has the DNA TGTGCCAGCGGTCGAAAAATTCTAGCGGGAGGAACAGATACGCAGTATTTT. Its protein product is CASGRKILAGGTDTQYF. The chain couples TRBV7-2 to TRBJ2-3, with 11 bases that match TRBD2. J gave up 3 bases and V 8 bases, and 13 bases lay outside the gene matches. CDR1 is SGHTA and CDR2 is FQGNSA in the germline V gene. The CDR3 runs 17 residues.

This clonotype was found a few times. This chain connects TRBV18 to TRBJ2-5; no clear D. Germline-derived CDR1 and CDR2 are KGHSH and LQKENI. The CDR3 covers 13 residues. The V and J ends lost 2 bases and 2 bases respectively, with 6 bases between them. CDR3 in amino acids: CASSPDIQETQYF. DNA of the CDR3: TGTGCCAGCTCACCAGACATTCAAGAGACCCAGTACTTC.

This clonotype was detected a few times. The chain is built from TRBV3-1 and TRBJ2-7; D perhaps matches TRBD1 (5 bases). Germline assignment: CDR1 LGHDT and CDR2 YNNKEL (reference sequence). The CDR3 runs to 14 residues. Trimming cost V 3 bases and J 4 bases, with 13 bases left between them. CDR3: CASSHGRVRYEQYF. In nucleotides, the CDR3 is TGTGCCAGCAGCCACGGCAGGGTACGGTACGAGCAGTACTTC.

This chain joins TRBV10-3 and TRBJ2-7, with D perhaps matching TRBD1 or TRBD2 (6 bases each). Germline CDR1 reads ENHRY; CDR2 reads SYGVKD. This CDR3 region has 12 residues. Trimming removed 10 bases at V and 1 base at J, with 11 bases between. Here the CDR3 reads CATGGSSYEQYF. Written as DNA, the CDR3 is TGTGCCACCGGGGGCAGTTCCTACGAGCAGTACTTC.

V usage is TRBV5-1 and J usage is TRBJ1-2, with 7 nucleotides matching TRBD1. This CDR3 contains 14 residues. Germline V gives CDR1 SGHRS, CDR2 YFSETQ. J gave up 3 bases and V 5 bases, and 7 bases lay outside the gene matches. The CDR3, as DNA: TGCGCCAGCAGTCAGGACAGGAAAGACTATGGCTACACCTTC. Protein: CASSQDRKDYGYTF.

V and J are TRBV29-1 and TRBJ2-1, with TRBD2 identical over 9 bases. The germline CDR1 and CDR2 sequences are SQVTM and ANQGSEA. The CDR3 totals 16 residues. V shed 0 bases, J shed 0 bases, and the junction held 3 bases outside the gene matches. This CDR3 is CSVEEGRGGSYNEQFF. CDR3 nucleotides: TGCAGCGTTGAAGAAGGGCGGGGGGGCTCCTACAATGAGCAGTTCTTC.

This clonotype has just one count. V usage is TRBV7-2 and J usage is TRBJ2-7; 11 bases line up with TRBD2. This CDR3 region has 16 residues. The V and J ends lost 6 bases and 0 bases, in that order; junction bases with no gene match: 7. From germline, CDR1 is SGHTA and CDR2 FQGNSA. CDR3 residues: CASSWTSGSTSYEQYF. The DNA for the CDR3 is TGTGCCAGCAGTTGGACTAGCGGGTCCACCTCCTACGAGCAGTACTTC. The complete variable domain, with remaining parts taken from reference TRBV7-2 and TRBJ2-7, reads GAGVSQSPSNKVTEKGKDVELRCDPISGHTALYWYRQSLGQGLEFLIYFQGNSAPDKSGLPSDRFSAERTGGSVSTLTIQRTQQEDSAVYLCASSWTSGSTSYEQYFGPGTRLTVT.

This clonotype was seen a few times. The V call is TRBV4-1, the J call TRBJ1-5, with D possibly being TRBD1 (5 bases). This CDR3 is built from 16 residues. CDR1 and CDR2 (germline): MGHRA, YSYEKL. The ends were cut back, 1 base at V and 3 bases at J, with 13 bases in the middle. DNA of the CDR3: TGCGCCAGCAGCCAAGCCTCAGGGCTTTACAATCAGCCCCAGCATTTT. Translation: CASSQASGLYNQPQHF.

The chain employs TRBV20-1 and TRBJ2-1; TRBD1 is a possible D gene (7 bases). The CDR3 loop spans 14 amino acids. V lost 3 bases and J 8 bases, leaving 17 bases between the germline ends. CDR1 DFQATT and CDR2 SNEGSKA come from the germline V gene (reference sequence). CDR3 in amino acids: CSASLTGWRDEQFF. The CDR3 DNA is TGCAGTGCTAGCTTGACAGGGTGGAGGGATGAGCAGTTCTTC.

The rearrangement links TRBV20-1 to TRBJ2-3; maybe TRBD1 (6 bases). Trimming took off 3 bases at V and 0 bases at J, with 10 bases between the two ends. CDR3 length: 14 amino acids. Germline V gene lookup returns CDR1 DFQATT and CDR2 SNEGSKA (reference sequence). CDR3 in amino acids: CSASRQASTDTQYF. DNA for the CDR3: TGCAGTGCTAGTCGACAGGCAAGCACAGATACGCAGTATTTT.